Presented here are 4 T cell receptor beta chains from one specimen sequenced in a study of T cell changes during pregnancy in multiple sclerosis (dated by TCRdb to between 2018 and 2021). The method was the immunoSEQ multiplex PCR assay. TCRdb limited this immuneACCESS table to in-frame rearrangements with V and J called. A share of clones is missing; checked studies link under half to unresolved V genes, and the rest is unexplained. In all, the sample holds approximately 11,000 clones, and approximately 90% of those were seen once. The biggest ten clones account for 5% to 6.5% of the sample. The input for sequencing was CD8+ T cells from peripheral blood mononuclear cells, taken in the first trimester of pregnancy. The receptors come from a female donor in good health, enrolled as a control in a pregnancy study.

This clone was observed a handful of times. CDR3 coding DNA: TGTGCCAGCAGCCAAGGACGAGAAGGCCGGGGCACTGAAGCTTTCTTT. Translated, it gives CASSQGREGRGTEAFF. V gene TRBV4-2 combines with J gene TRBJ1-1; D not certain. CDR3 size: 16 residues. V gave up 1 base and J gave up 4 bases, with 16 bases separating them. From germline, CDR1 is LGHNA and CDR2 YNFKEQ.

The V call is TRBV4-1, the J call TRBJ2-5; TRBD1 matches at 9 bases. The germline V gene encodes CDR1 MGHRA and CDR2 YSYEKL. The CDR3 is 15 amino acids. The V segment lost 3 bases and the J segment 4 bases; nucleotides outside the gene matches: 6. The CDR3 is CASSHRTGEGETQYF. CDR3 bases: TGCGCCAGCAGCCATCGGACAGGGGAGGGAGAGACCCAGTACTTC.

CDR3 region: CASSLVITGELFF. The CDR3 coding sequence is TGTGCCAGCAGCTTAGTTATCACCGGGGAGCTGTTTTTT. V is TRBV7-8 and J is TRBJ2-2, with D unresolved. This CDR3 has 13 residues. The V end was cut by 1 base, the J end by 4 bases, with 4 bases between. Germline CDR1 SGHVS, CDR2 FQNEAQ.

The chain is built from TRBV5-6 and TRBJ2-3; 10 positions match TRBD2. Germline trimming cut 6 bases from V and 1 base from J; bases unmatched to any gene: 8. Germline CDR1 is SGHDT and CDR2 is YYEEEE. This CDR3 contains 16 residues. Here the CDR3 reads CASTLLAGKGTDTQYF. CDR3 DNA: TGTGCCAGCACCCTACTAGCGGGGAAGGGCACAGATACGCAGTATTTT.